The rows below give T cell receptor beta chains drawn from one sample of a study of technical replicates of blood from a few donors. Method: immunoSEQ multiplex PCR; TCRdb's copy keeps in-frame clones and lacks some. The sample consists of some 60,000 clones, about 87% of them appearing once. Sequenced sample: PBMCs. These receptors were taken from a human donor in good health. Some clones in this sample may be carry-over from other donors' samples. CDR3s leave out the opening cysteine and the closing phenylalanine or tryptophan. Fields, in order: V gene, CDR3 protein.

V gene: TRBV7-6; CDR3 protein: ASSFEAGGPYNEQF
V gene: TRBV4-2; CDR3 protein: ASSPSRYRGIDNEQF
V gene: TRBV2; CDR3 protein: ASSELRTSGLAKNIQY
V gene: TRBV5-1; CDR3 protein: ASSPGTGDEKLF
V gene: TRBV7-2; CDR3 protein: ASSRNRERNTEAF
V gene: TRBV7-2; CDR3 protein: ASSLGIAGAYEQY
V gene: TRBV7-7; CDR3 protein: ASSFRTGSSYEQY
V gene: TRBV7-9; CDR3 protein: ASSLGGGPTSYEQY
V gene: TRBV29-1; CDR3 protein: SVVGLAGRGEQY
V gene: TRBV5-6; CDR3 protein: ASSLGQMGTEAF
V gene: TRBV2; CDR3 protein: ASSPTSGKNGGANVLT
V gene: TRBV10-3; CDR3 protein: AISESPAADTEAF
V gene: TRBV4-2; CDR3 protein: ASSQDNSYNEQF
V gene: TRBV5-1; CDR3 protein: ASSLESGGTGELF
V gene: TRBV6-1; CDR3 protein: AILVLSGSYEQY
V gene: TRBV15; CDR3 protein: ATSPTGGHQETQY
V gene: TRBV5-8; CDR3 protein: ASTPERDFLQDEQF
V gene: TRBV11-2; CDR3 protein: ASSGQGGTEAF
V gene: TRBV25-1; CDR3 protein: ASSEQGAGTGELF
V gene: TRBV7-9; CDR3 protein: ASSLAQTGSYEQY
V gene: TRBV5-1; CDR3 protein: ASSPTSGGGYNEQF
V gene: TRBV7-9; CDR3 protein: ASSARAGASEQF
V gene: TRBV27; CDR3 protein: ASSLSSPGQGYEQY
V gene: TRBV4-1; CDR3 protein: ASSQGRVKIANEQF
V gene: TRBV5-6; CDR3 protein: ASRPGTGPGEQY
V gene: TRBV4-1; CDR3 protein: ASSRTRDRGYEQY
V gene: TRBV4-2; CDR3 protein: ASSPLSSYEQY
V gene: TRBV6-6; CDR3 protein: ASSYSTPGTYEQY
V gene: TRBV2; CDR3 protein: ASRTGTGVDQPQH
V gene: TRBV7-2; CDR3 protein: ASSLIPQETQY
V gene: TRBV19; CDR3 protein: ASSIVLAGAGDTQY
V gene: TRBV7-6; CDR3 protein: ASSPTADTIY
V gene: TRBV5-4; CDR3 protein: ASSTTSGRGNEQF
V gene: TRBV19; CDR3 protein: ASSGGYRAETQY
V gene: TRBV13; CDR3 protein: ASSLAGTSNEQF
V gene: TRBV5-1; CDR3 protein: ASSLDRPSSEEQF
V gene: TRBV12-5; CDR3 protein: ASGLAMNTEAF
V gene: TRBV6-5; CDR3 protein: ASRAEAGNTIY
V gene: TRBV4-3; CDR3 protein: ASSQDRQGAITGELF
V gene: TRBV7-2; CDR3 protein: ASSLQGGYGYT
V gene: TRBV5-1; CDR3 protein: ASSLGERGPNTEAF
V gene: TRBV25-1; CDR3 protein: ASRRGNTEAF
V gene: TRBV4-2; CDR3 protein: ASSQEPSGSSYNEQF
V gene: TRBV10-1; CDR3 protein: ASSPRLAGDSYEQY
V gene: TRBV29-1; CDR3 protein: SVDSTGGFEAF
V gene: TRBV5-5; CDR3 protein: ASSSGQLGYGYT
V gene: TRBV20-1; CDR3 protein: SASSSGKLF
V gene: TRBV4-1; CDR3 protein: ASSHPGDPGANVLT